This T cell receptor beta chain was sequenced during a study of PD-L1 blockade in urothelial cancer. Study-level background: Each patient had 0 to 3 earlier chemotherapy regimens.

Assay: immunoSEQ multiplex PCR; the TCRdb copy retains only in-frame clones and omits some. The sample has about 81,000 clones; 70% to 90% are singletons. Time point described: pretreatment peripheral blood. Germline assignment: CDR1 MNHNY and CDR2 SVGAGI (reference sequence). The V and J ends lost 7 bases and 2 bases respectively, with 11 bases between them. The CDR3 is 14 residues long. The TCR comes from a man between 35 and 55 years old with urothelial cancer. The specimen was PBMCs, collected around atezolizumab (anti-PD-L1) treatment. This chain links TRBV6-6 with TRBJ2-2; D may be TRBD2 (5 bases). The CDR3 loop is CASKGRGNTGELFF. CDR3 bases: TGTGCCAGCAAAGGACGGGGAAACACCGGGGAGCTGTTTTTT.